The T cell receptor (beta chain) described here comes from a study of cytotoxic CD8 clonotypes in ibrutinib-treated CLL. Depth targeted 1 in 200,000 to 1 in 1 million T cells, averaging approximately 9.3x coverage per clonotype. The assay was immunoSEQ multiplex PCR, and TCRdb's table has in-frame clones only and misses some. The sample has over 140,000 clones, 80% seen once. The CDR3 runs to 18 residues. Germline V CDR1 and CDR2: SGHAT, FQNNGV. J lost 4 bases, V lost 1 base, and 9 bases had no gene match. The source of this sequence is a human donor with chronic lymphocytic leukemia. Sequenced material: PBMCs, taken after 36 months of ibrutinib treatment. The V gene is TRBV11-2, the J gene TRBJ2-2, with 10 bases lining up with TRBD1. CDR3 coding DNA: TGTGCCAGCAGCTTAGCCCCCGACAGGGGGCTTCGCACCGGGGAGCTGTTTTTT. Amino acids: CASSLAPDRGLRTGELFF.